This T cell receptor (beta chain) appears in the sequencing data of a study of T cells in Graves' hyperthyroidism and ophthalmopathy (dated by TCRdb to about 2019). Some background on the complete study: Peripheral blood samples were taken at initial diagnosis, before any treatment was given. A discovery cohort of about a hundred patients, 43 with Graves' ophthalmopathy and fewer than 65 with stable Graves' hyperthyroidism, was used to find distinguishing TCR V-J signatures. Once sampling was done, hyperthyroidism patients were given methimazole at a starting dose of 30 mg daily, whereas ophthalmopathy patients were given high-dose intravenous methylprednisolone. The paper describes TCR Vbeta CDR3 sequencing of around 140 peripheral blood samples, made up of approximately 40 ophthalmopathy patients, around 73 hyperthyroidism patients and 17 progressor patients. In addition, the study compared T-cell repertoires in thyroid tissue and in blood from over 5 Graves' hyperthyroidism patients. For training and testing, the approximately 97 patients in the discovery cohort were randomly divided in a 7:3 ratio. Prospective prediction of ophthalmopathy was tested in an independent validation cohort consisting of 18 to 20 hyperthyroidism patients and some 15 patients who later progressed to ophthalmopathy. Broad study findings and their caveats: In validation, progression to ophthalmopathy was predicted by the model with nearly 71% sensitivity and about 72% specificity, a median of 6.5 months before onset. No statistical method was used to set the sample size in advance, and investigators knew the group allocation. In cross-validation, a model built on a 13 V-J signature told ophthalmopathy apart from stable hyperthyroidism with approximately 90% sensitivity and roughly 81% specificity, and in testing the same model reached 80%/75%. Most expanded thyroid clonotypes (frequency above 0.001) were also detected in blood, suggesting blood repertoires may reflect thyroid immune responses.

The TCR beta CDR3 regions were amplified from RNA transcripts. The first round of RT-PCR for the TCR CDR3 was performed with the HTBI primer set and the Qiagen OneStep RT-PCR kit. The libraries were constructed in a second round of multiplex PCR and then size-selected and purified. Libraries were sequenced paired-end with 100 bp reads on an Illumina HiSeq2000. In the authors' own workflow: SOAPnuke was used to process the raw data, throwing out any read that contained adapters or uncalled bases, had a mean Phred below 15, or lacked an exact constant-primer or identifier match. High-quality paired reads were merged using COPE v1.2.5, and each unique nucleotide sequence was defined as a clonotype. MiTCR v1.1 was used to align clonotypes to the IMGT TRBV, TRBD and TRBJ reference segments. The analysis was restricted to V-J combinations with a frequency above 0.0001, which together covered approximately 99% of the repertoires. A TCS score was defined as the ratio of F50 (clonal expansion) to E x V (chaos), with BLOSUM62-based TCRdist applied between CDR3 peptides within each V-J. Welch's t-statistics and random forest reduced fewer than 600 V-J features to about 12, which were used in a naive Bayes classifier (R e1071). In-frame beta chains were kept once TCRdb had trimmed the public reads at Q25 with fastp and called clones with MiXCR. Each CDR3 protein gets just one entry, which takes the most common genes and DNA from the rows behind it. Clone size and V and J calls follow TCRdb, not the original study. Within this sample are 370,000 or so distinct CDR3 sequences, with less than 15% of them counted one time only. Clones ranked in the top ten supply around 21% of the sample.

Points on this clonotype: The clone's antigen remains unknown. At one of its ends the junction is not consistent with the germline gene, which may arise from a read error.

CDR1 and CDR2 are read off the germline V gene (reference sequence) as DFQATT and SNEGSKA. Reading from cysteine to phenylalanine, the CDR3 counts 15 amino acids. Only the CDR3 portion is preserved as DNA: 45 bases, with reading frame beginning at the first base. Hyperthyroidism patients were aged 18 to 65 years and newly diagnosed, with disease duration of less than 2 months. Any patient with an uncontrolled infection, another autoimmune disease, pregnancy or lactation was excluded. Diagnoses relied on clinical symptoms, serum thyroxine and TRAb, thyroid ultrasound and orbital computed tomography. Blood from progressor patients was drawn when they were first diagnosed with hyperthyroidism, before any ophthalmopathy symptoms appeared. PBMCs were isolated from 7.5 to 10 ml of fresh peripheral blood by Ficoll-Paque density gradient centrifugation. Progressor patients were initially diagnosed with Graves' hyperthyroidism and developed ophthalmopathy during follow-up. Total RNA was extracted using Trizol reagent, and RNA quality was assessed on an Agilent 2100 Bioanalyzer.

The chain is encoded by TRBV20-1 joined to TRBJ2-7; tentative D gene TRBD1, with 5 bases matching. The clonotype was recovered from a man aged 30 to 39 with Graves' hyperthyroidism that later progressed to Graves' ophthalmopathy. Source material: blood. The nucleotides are TGCAGTGCTAGAGATCCAAACAGGAATAAGTTCGAGCGGTACTTC. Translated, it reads CSARDPNRNKFERYF.